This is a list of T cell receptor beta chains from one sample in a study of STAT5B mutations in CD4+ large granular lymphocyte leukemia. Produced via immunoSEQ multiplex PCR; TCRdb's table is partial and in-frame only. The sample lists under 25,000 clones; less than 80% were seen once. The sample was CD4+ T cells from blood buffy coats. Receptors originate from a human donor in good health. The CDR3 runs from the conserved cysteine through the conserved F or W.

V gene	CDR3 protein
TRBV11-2	CASSRQASSYEQYF
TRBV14	CASSQAGTGEAFF
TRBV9	CASSVGLASTDTQYF
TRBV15	CATSTGGGYTF
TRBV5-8	CASSPRWPQHF
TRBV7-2	CASSLREYQETQYF
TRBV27	CASRTLTSSYGYTF
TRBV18	CASSPVDRGAEQYF
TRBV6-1	CASSEFLYEQYF
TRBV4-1	CASSRPRGQGDYEQYF
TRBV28	CAITGGGEKLFF
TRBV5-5	CASRGPGTGSSYEQYF
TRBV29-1	CSVEGTVDGLAIRGMNF
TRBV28	CASSGVGYEKLFF
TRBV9	CASSVGQGNSPLHF
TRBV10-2	CASSLRQNYGYTF
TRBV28	CASSPINRDEQYF
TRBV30	CAWSVTAVWVLRTGTEAFF
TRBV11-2	CASSLDRTGELFF
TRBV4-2	CASSQGVGVGNSPLHF
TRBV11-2	CASSDRRKDSKENIQYF
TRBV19	CASRGDRRMNTEAFF
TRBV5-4	CASSSSPSSYNSPLHF
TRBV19	CASSITGLARETQYF
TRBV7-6	CASSLFVGPNTEAFF
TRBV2	CASSEQGLEAFF
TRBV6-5	CASSYNAGGSYNEQFF
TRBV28	CASSPGGRPYYGYTF
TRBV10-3	CAISAGQGGGNTEAFF
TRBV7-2	CASSLVAGGQNYGYTF
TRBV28	CASSLHTPRGELFF
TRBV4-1	CASSQDGRAPNSPLHF
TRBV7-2	CASSSSGSEQFF
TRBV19	CASSPRGFSYNEQFF
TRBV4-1	CASRRANEKLFF
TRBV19	CASSMGTGSQPQHF
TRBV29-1	CSVPGQRINTEAFF
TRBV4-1	CASGNGTARDYVELFF
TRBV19	CASSAGGRGNTEAFF